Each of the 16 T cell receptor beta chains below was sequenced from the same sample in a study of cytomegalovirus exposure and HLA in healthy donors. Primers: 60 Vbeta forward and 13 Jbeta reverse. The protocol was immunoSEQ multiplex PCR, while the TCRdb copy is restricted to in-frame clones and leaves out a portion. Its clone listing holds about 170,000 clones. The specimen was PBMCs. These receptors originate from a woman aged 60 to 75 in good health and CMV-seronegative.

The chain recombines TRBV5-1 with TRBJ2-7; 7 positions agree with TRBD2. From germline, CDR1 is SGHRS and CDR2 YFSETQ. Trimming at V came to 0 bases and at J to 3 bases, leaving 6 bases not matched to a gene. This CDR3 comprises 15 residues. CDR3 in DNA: TGCGCCAGCAGCTTGGGCCAGCGGGAACGCTACGAGCAGTACTTC. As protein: CASSLGQRERYEQYF.

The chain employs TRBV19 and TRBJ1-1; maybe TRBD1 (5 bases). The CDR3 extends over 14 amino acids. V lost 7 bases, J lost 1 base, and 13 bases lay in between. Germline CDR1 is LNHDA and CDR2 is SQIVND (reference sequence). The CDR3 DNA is TGTGCCAGTACTAATGGGGGGAAGAACACTGAAGCTTTCTTT. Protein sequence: CASTNGGKNTEAFF.

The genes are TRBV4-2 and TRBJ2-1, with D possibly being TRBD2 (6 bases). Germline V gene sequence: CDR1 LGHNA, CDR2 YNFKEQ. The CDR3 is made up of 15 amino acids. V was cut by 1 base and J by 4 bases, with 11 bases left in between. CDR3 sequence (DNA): TGTGCCAGCAGCCAAGTCAGCCTAGCGTACAATGAGCAGTTCTTC. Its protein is CASSQVSLAYNEQFF.

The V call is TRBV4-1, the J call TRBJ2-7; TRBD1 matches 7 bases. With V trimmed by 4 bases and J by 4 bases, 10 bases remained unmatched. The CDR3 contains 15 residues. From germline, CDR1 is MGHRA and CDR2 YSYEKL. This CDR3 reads CASSRLRTGFYEQYF. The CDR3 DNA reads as TGCGCCAGCAGCCGTCTACGGACAGGCTTTTACGAGCAGTACTTC.

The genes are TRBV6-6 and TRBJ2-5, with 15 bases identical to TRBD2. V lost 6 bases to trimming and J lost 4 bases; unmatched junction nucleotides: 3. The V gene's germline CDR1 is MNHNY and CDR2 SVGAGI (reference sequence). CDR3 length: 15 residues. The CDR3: CASSTGLAGGETQYF. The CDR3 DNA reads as TGTGCCAGCAGCACGGGACTAGCGGGGGGAGAGACCCAGTACTTC.

Here the CDR3 DNA reads TGTGCCAGCAGTTACTCTAACGCGGTCGGTTCGGGCTACACCTTC. Translating it yields CASSYSNAVGSGYTF. The chain is built from TRBV6-5 and TRBJ1-2; D gene unclear. V lost 0 bases and J 8 bases, leaving 16 bases between the germline ends. Germline CDR1 is MNHEY and CDR2 is SVGAGI. The CDR3 has 15 residues.

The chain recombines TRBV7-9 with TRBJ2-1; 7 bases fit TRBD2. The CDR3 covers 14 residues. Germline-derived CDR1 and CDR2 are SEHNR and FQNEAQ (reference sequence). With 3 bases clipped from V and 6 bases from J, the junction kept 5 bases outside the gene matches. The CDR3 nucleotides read TGTGCCAGCAGCTTCCCGGGACTATCCAATGAGCAGTTCTTC. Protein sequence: CASSFPGLSNEQFF.

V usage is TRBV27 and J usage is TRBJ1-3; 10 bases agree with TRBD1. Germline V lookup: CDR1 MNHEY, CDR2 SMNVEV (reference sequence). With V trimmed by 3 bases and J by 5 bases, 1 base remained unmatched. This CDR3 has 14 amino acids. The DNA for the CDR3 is TGTGCCAGCAGTTTGACAGGGGGCAGAAACACCATATATTTT. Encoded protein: CASSLTGGRNTIYF.

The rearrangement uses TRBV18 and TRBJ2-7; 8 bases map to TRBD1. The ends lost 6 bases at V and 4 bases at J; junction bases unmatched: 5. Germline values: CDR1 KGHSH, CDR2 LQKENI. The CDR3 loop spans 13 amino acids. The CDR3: CASSQGAPYEQYF. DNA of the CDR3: TGTGCCAGCTCGCAGGGGGCACCTTACGAGCAGTACTTC.

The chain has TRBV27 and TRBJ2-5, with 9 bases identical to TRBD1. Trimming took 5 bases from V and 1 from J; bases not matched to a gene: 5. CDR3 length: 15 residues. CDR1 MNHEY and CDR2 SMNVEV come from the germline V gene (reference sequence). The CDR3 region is CASSKGQGLQETQYF. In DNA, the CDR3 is TGTGCCAGCAGTAAGGGACAGGGACTCCAAGAGACCCAGTACTTC.

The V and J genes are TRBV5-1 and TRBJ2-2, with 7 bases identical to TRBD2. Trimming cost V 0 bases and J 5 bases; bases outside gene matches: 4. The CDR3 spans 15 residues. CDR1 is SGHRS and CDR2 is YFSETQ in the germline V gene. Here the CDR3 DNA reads TGCGCCAGCAGCTTGGCCGTGGGGGGGACCGGGGAGCTGTTTTTT. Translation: CASSLAVGGTGELFF. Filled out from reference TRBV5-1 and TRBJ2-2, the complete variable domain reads KAGVTQTPRYLIKTRGQQVTLSCSPISGHRSVSWYQQTPGQGLQFLFEYFSETQRNKGNFPGRFSGRQFSNSRSEMNVSTLELGDSALYLCASSLAVGGTGELFFGEGSRLTVL.

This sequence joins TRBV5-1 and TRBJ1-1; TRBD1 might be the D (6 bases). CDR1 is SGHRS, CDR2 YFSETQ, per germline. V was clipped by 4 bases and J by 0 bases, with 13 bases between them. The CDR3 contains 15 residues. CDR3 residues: CASSGLQGMNTEAFF. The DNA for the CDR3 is TGCGCCAGCAGCGGCCTACAGGGAATGAACACTGAAGCTTTCTTT.

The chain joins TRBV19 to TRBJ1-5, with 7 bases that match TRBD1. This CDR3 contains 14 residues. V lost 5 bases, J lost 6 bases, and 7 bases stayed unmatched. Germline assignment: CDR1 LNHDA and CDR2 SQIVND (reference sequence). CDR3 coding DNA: TGTGCCAGTAGTTTCACAGGGGAACTTCAGCCCCAGCATTTT. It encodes CASSFTGELQPQHF. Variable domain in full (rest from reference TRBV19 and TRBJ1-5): DGGITQSPKYLFRKEGQNVTLSCEQNLNHDAMYWYRQDPGQGLRLIYYSQIVNDFQKGDIAEGYSVSREKKESFPLTVTSAQKNPTAFYLCASSFTGELQPQHFGDGTRLSIL.

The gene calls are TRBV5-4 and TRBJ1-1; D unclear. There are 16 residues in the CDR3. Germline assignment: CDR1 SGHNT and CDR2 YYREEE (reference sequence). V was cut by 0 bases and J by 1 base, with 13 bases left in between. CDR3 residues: CASSLAVQTPNTEAFF. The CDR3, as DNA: TGTGCCAGCAGCTTGGCCGTACAGACCCCGAACACTGAAGCTTTCTTT.

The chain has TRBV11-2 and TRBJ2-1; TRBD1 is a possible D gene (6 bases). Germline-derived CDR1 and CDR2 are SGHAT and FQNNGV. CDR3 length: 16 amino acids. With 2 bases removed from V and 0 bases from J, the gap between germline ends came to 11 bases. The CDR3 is CASSLFRDTSYNEQFF. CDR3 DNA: TGTGCCAGCAGCTTATTCCGGGACACCTCCTACAATGAGCAGTTCTTC.

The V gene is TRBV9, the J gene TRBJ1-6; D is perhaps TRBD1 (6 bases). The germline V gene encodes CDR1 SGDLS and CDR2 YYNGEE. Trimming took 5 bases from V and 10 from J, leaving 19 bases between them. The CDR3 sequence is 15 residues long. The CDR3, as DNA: TGTGCCAGCAGTGCAGACAGGCACAGAGACTCACCCCTCCACTTT. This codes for CASSADRHRDSPLHF.